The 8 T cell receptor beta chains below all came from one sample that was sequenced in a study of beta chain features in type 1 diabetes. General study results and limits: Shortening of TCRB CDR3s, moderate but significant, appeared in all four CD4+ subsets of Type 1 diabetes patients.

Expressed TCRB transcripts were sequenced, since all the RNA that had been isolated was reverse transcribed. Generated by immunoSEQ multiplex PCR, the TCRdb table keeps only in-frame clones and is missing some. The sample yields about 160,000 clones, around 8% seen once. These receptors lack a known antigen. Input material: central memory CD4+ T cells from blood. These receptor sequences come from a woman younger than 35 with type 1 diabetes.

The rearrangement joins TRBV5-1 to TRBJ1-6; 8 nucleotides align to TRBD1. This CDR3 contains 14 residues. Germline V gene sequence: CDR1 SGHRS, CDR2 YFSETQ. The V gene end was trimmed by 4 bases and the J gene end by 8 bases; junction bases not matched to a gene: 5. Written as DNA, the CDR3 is TGCGCCAGCAGCGATGGACAGGGTCATTCACCCCTCCACTTT. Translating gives CASSDGQGHSPLHF.

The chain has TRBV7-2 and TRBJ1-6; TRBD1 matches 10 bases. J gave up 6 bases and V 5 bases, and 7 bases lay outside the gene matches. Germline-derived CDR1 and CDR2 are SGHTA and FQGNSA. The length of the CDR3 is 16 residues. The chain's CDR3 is CASSLRQGAVNSPLHF. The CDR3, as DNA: TGTGCCAGCAGCCTGCGACAGGGGGCGGTTAATTCACCCCTCCACTTT.

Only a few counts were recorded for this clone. The DNA of the CDR3 is TGTGCCAGCAGCCAGTCACAAGAGACCCAGTACTTC. This translates into CASSQSQETQYF. The J gene is TRBJ2-5, the V gene TRBV4-2; D gene ambiguous. This CDR3 has 12 residues. Per the germline V gene, CDR1 is LGHNA and CDR2 is YNFKEQ. V was pared by 3 bases and J by 2 bases, with 4 bases between.

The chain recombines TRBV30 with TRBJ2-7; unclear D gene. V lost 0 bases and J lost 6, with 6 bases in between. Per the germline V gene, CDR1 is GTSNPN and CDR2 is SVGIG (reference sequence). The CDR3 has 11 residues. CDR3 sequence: CAWSVSGEQYF. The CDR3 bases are TGTGCCTGGAGTGTATCCGGCGAGCAGTACTTC.

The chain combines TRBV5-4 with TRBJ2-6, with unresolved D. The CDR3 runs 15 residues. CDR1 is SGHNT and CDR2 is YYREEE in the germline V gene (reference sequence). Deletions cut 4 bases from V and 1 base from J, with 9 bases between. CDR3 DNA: TGTGCCAGCAGCCCCGTCGGTTCTGGGGCCAACGTCCTGACTTTC. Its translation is CASSPVGSGANVLTF.

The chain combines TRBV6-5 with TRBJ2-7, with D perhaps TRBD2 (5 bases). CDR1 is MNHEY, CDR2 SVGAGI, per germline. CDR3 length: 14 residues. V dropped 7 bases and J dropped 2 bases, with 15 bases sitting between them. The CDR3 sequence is CASTTPGNTYEQYF. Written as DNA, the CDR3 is TGTGCCAGCACCACTCCGGGAAACACCTACGAGCAGTACTTC.

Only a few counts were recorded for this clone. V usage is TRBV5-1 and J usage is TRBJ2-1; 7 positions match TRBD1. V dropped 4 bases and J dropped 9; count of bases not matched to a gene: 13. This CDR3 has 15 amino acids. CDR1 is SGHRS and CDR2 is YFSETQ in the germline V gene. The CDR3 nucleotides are TGCGCCAGCAGCCACAGACAGGGAGTGATTGGTGAGCAGTTCTTC. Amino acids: CASSHRQGVIGEQFF.

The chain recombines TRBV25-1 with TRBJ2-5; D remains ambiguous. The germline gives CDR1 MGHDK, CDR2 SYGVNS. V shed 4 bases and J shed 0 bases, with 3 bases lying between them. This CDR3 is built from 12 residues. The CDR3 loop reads CASSVNQETQYF. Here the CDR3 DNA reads TGTGCCAGCAGTGTAAACCAAGAGACCCAGTACTTC.